The 9 T cell receptor beta chains below were found in one sample sequenced in a study of PD-1 blockade in classical Hodgkin lymphoma. Sequencing used immunoSEQ multiplex PCR; TCRdb keeps in-frame clones, though not all of them. The sample has roughly 55,000 clones; 81% are singletons. Every single patient, without exception, relapsed after autologous stem cell transplantation, and brentuximab vedotin exposure varied. Sample: peripheral blood mononuclear cells (PBMCs), taken at baseline. The origin of the receptors is a human donor with classical Hodgkin lymphoma.

This sequence joins TRBV18 and TRBJ2-1, with 8 bases aligning to TRBD1. Germline V gene lookup returns CDR1 KGHSH and CDR2 LQKENI. The V and J ends lost 5 bases and 7 bases, in that order; junction bases with no gene match: 13. This CDR3 region has 16 residues. The CDR3 coding sequence is TGTGCCAGCTCATCAAACTTTGGACAGGGTGCGAATGAGCAGTTCTTC. It codes for CASSSNFGQGANEQFF.

The chain uses TRBV5-1 and TRBJ1-1, with TRBD1 matching over 8 bases. The J segment lost 1 base and the V segment lost 4 bases, leaving 6 bases of the junction unmatched. The germline V gene encodes CDR1 SGHRS and CDR2 YFSETQ. The CDR3 totals 15 residues. The CDR3 loop is CASSRLGQANTEAFF. The DNA of the CDR3 is TGCGCCAGCAGCCGACTGGGACAGGCGAACACTGAAGCTTTCTTT.

This rearrangement joins TRBV18 to TRBJ2-2, with D possibly matching TRBD2 (6 bases). V gave up 3 bases and J gave up 5 bases, with 10 bases separating them. Germline loops: CDR1 KGHSH, CDR2 LQKENI. This CDR3 is 14 amino acids long. The CDR3: CASSPLGGTGELFF. The DNA for the CDR3 is TGTGCCAGCTCACCTCTCGGGGGAACCGGGGAGCTGTTTTTT.

The V gene is TRBV30, the J gene TRBJ2-7; D is ambiguous. The ends were cut back, 0 bases at V and 4 bases at J, with 4 bases in the middle. This CDR3 contains 11 residues. Germline V gene sequence: CDR1 GTSNPN, CDR2 SVGIG (reference sequence). The chain's CDR3 is CAWSVVYEQYF. CDR3 DNA: TGTGCCTGGAGTGTAGTATACGAGCAGTACTTC.

The chain recombines TRBV11-1 with TRBJ2-3; 9 bases agree with TRBD2. This CDR3 is 16 amino acids long. Germline V gene sequence: CDR1 SGHAT, CDR2 FQDESV (reference sequence). Unmatched junction bases numbered 12, after V lost 5 bases and J lost 6 bases. The CDR3 bases are TGTGCCAGCAGCCTCCCGCGGCTAGCGGGAAGGGATACGCAGTATTTT. The encoded protein is CASSLPRLAGRDTQYF.

The chain is built from TRBV29-1 and TRBJ2-4, with D perhaps assigned TRBD1 or TRBD2 (5 bases each). The germline gives CDR1 SQVTM, CDR2 ANQGSEA. The CDR3 extends over 13 amino acids. With 3 bases removed from V and 9 bases from J, the gap between germline ends came to 15 bases. CDR3 residues: CSVERGVESIQYF. In DNA, the CDR3 is TGCAGCGTTGAGAGGGGTGTGGAGAGCATTCAGTACTTC.

This chain connects TRBV7-2 to TRBJ1-3, with D perhaps matching TRBD1 (5 bases). The germline gives CDR1 SGHTA, CDR2 FQGNSA. Trimming removed 8 bases at V and 1 base at J, with 21 bases between. This CDR3 is 17 amino acids long. Here the CDR3 reads CASSRDYLKVSGNTIYF. CDR3 in DNA: TGTGCCAGCTCCAGGGACTATCTAAAAGTGTCTGGAAACACCATATATTTT.

The chain employs TRBV19 and TRBJ2-7, with D perhaps given as TRBD1 or TRBD2 (5 bases each). The CDR3 has 14 amino acids. Trimming took off 5 bases at V and 3 bases at J, with 14 bases between the two ends. Per germline, CDR1 LNHDA and CDR2 SQIVND (reference sequence). DNA of the CDR3: TGTGCCAGTAGTGTGGCAGGGAGATTCTACGAGCAGTACGTC. Translating gives CASSVAGRFYEQYV.

This rearrangement joins TRBV7-9 to TRBJ1-1; perhaps TRBD1 as D (5 bases). The germline V gene has CDR1 SEHNR and CDR2 FQNEAQ (reference sequence). This CDR3 comprises 19 residues. The V and J ends lost 0 bases and 1 base respectively, with 21 bases between them. CDR3 in amino acids: CASSLAVWGIRPENTEAFF. The CDR3 DNA reads as TGTGCCAGCAGCTTAGCGGTTTGGGGGATTCGGCCTGAGAACACTGAAGCTTTCTTT.